This T cell receptor (beta chain) was retrieved from a study of blood T cell repertoires in COVID-19. The table came from immunoSEQ multiplex PCR; TCRdb's copy has only in-frame clones and leaves some out. The table lists under 200,000 clones, almost 90% of them singletons. V gave up 4 bases and J gave up 7 bases, with 10 bases separating them. Germline values: CDR1 SQVTM, CDR2 ANQGSEA. The CDR3 is 11 residues long. The J gene is TRBJ1-1, the V gene TRBV29-1, with unresolved D. This receptor was taken from a man aged 18 to 35 with active or convalescent COVID-19. The sequencing input was peripheral blood. The CDR3 region has the DNA TGCAGCGTTGCCACCACAGTTGAAGCTTTCTTT. Residues: CSVATTVEAFF. The full variable domain, with the rest looked up from reference TRBV29-1 and TRBJ1-1, is SAVISQKPSRDICQRGTSLTIQCQVDSQVTMMFWYRQQPGQSLTLIATANQGSEATYESGFVIDKFPISRPNLTFSTLTVSNMSPEDSSIYLCSVATTVEAFFGQGTRLTVV.